The 5 T cell receptor beta chains below were found in one sample sequenced in a study of regulatory T cells in long-lasting Graves disease. Construction of TCR beta libraries relied on iRepertoire HTBI primers and on Arm-PCR targeting CDR3 regions. TCRdb used MiXCR to reprocess the multiplex PCR reads, holding one entry per CDR3 protein. Of about 330,000 distinct CDR3 sequences listed, around 15% are singletons. Indicated time point: newly diagnosed GD, antithyroid drugs for less than 3 months. Construction of the TCR library relied on RNA isolated from PBMCs. These data also formed part of another study, on T cells in Graves' hyperthyroidism and ophthalmopathy.

The sample consisted of peripheral blood mononuclear cells (PBMCs), taken at new diagnosis, from a patient treated with antithyroid drugs. Every receptor here comes from a young woman with Graves disease.

This clonotype came up a few times. The chain recombines TRBV9 with TRBJ1-5, with D possibly being TRBD1 (6 bases). The CDR3 is 16 amino acids. Trimming took 3 bases from V and 0 from J, leaving 13 bases between them. Germline V gene data show CDR1 as SGDLS and CDR2 as YYNGEE. The DNA for the CDR3 is TGTGCCAGCAGCGCCGGGACACCATATAGCAATCAGCCCCAGCATTTT. Its protein product is CASSAGTPYSNQPQHF. Filled out from reference TRBV9 and TRBJ1-5, the complete variable domain reads DSGVTQTPKHLITATGQRVTLRCSPRSGDLSVYWYQQSLDQGLQFLIQYYNGEERAKGNILERFSAQQFPDLHSELNLSSLELGDSALYFCASSAGTPYSNQPQHFGDGTRLSIL.

This clonotype appeared many times. The chain is built from TRBV5-4 and TRBJ2-3; TRBD2 aligns across 7 bases. The CDR3 is 15 amino acids. Unmatched junction bases numbered 6, after V lost 4 bases and J lost 1 base. CDR1 and CDR2 from the germline V gene are SGHNT and YYREEE (reference sequence). The CDR3 sequence: CASSLVGGGTDTQYF. The DNA of the CDR3 is TGTGCCAGCAGCCTGGTTGGGGGGGGCACAGATACGCAGTATTTT.

This clonotype was seen only a few times. The V gene is TRBV9, the J gene TRBJ2-7; a weak D match, TRBD2 (6 bases). This CDR3 region has 16 residues. From germline, CDR1 is SGDLS and CDR2 YYNGEE. The V end was cut by 0 bases, the J end by 2 bases, with 15 bases between. CDR3 protein: CASSVGTGSFTYEQYF. The CDR3 nucleotides are TGTGCCAGCAGCGTAGGGACCGGGAGTTTTACCTACGAGCAGTACTTC.

This clonotype was picked up one time. This chain uses TRBV19 with TRBJ1-2; TRBD1 aligns across 7 bases. CDR1 LNHDA and CDR2 SQIVND come from the germline V gene (reference sequence). Trimming took 6 bases from V and 1 from J; bases not matched to a gene: 8. This CDR3 comprises 15 residues. The CDR3 spells CASSLQGGYNYGYTF. CDR3 DNA: TGTGCCAGTAGCCTTCAGGGGGGGTATAACTATGGCTACACCTTC.

This clonotype has a count of ten or more. The chain is built from TRBV11-3 and TRBJ2-1, with D perhaps matching TRBD2 (6 bases). Germline V gene sequence: CDR1 SGHNT, CDR2 YENEEA. Trimming left V 4 bases short and J 0 bases short, with 7 bases between. This CDR3 comprises 14 residues. The chain's CDR3 is CASSYGSSYNEQFF. CDR3 DNA sequence: TGTGCCAGCAGCTACGGGAGCTCCTACAATGAGCAGTTCTTC. Based on the CDR3 plus reference TRBV11-3 and TRBJ2-1, the full variable domain is EAGVVQSPRYKIIEKKQPVAFWCNPISGHNTLYWYLQNLGQGPELLIRYENEEAVDDSQLPKDRFSAERLKGVDSTLKIQPAELGDSAVYLCASSYGSSYNEQFFGPGTRLTVL.